This T cell receptor (beta chain) was retrieved from a study of shared clonotypes between healthy human individuals. Study findings and constraints: Four donors showed sharing of approximately 5% of naive CD4 clonotypes. Lower generation probabilities were found for non-shared clonotypes than for those shared by all four donors.

Assay used: immunoSEQ multiplex PCR; TCRdb lists only in-frame clones, some missing. The sample lists 2 million to 3 million clones; around nine tenths were seen once. Remarks on this clone: No antigen is known for it.

CDR1 and CDR2 (germline): LNHDA, SQIVND (reference sequence). V lost 7 bases and J 0 bases, leaving 16 bases between the germline ends. CDR3 length equals 16 residues. This TCR was recovered from a man aged 18 to 29 in good health. What was sequenced was naive CD4+ T cells sorted from blood. As to subset: CD45RA+ positively selected. The chain employs TRBV19 and TRBJ2-1; D is undetermined. CDR3 sequence: CASTLNPGASYNEQFF. In nucleotides, the CDR3 is TGTGCCAGTACCCTAAATCCGGGCGCCTCCTACAATGAGCAGTTCTTC.